One sample yielded the 11 T cell receptor beta chains listed below, sequenced in a study of T cells in narcolepsy. Repertoires were generated with immunoSEQ multiplex PCR, while TCRdb's copy carries only in-frame clones and drops some. The sample shows around 25,000 clones, around 84% of them seen only once. Material: memory (CD45RA-) CD4+ T cells from blood. The receptor source for this set is a human donor in good health.

Comment on this clone: At one boundary the junction diverges from the germline segment, which might be a read error. The chain recombines TRBV7-2 with TRBJ1-2; 7 positions match TRBD1. CDR3 length equals 13 residues. From germline, CDR1 is SGHTA and CDR2 FQGNSA. Here the CDR3 DNA reads TGTGCCAGCAGCTTATACCGGGACAGCGAAAAGCGCTTC. This encodes CASSLYRDSEKRF.

J is TRBJ2-7 and V is TRBV6-4; TRBD2 agrees at 9 bases. The CDR3 sequence is 15 residues long. CDR1 is MRHNA, CDR2 SNTAGT, per germline. Trimming removed 2 bases from V and 4 bases from J; junction bases left unmatched: 6. The CDR3 DNA follows: TGTGCCAGCAGTGACAAGGGACTAGCTATATACGAGCAGTACTTC. It yields the protein CASSDKGLAIYEQYF.

The chain employs TRBV5-1 and TRBJ1-1, with 7 bases lining up with TRBD1. The CDR3 extends over 16 amino acids. Germline-derived CDR1 and CDR2 are SGHRS and YFSETQ. Unmatched junction bases numbered 7, after V lost 1 base and J lost 1 base. CDR3 sequence reads: CASSLQGEISNTEAFF. The CDR3 bases are TGCGCCAGCAGCTTGCAGGGGGAAATATCGAACACTGAAGCTTTCTTT.

Only a few counts were recorded for this clone. The chain has TRBV5-1 and TRBJ1-3, with TRBD1 identical over 7 bases. The J segment lost 0 bases and the V segment lost 2 bases, leaving 5 bases of the junction unmatched. Per the germline V gene, CDR1 is SGHRS and CDR2 is YFSETQ. This CDR3 has 16 amino acids. CDR3: CASSFTGTDSGNTIYF. For the CDR3, the DNA is TGCGCCAGCAGCTTCACCGGGACAGACTCTGGAAACACCATATATTTT.

The rearrangement uses TRBV4-1 and TRBJ1-1, with D possibly being TRBD1 (6 bases). This CDR3 has 16 amino acids. Germline V gene lookup returns CDR1 MGHRA and CDR2 YSYEKL. V was cut by 3 bases and J by 7 bases, with 21 bases left in between. In nucleotides, the CDR3 is TGCGCCAGCAGCCATCCCTTCAAGTCCAGGGGTGGTGAAGCTTTCTTT. Translation: CASSHPFKSRGGEAFF.

CDR3 nucleotide sequence: TGTGCCAGCAGCTTAGGTGGCGGGGACACAGATACGCAGTATTTT. Its protein is CASSLGGGDTDTQYF. The V gene is TRBV7-2, the J gene TRBJ2-3; possibly TRBD2 for D (6 bases). The CDR3 consists of 15 residues. Germline V gives CDR1 SGHTA, CDR2 FQGNSA. The V end lost 1 base, the J end lost 2 bases, and 10 bases lay between the germline ends.

This chain connects TRBV27 to TRBJ1-2; 8 nucleotides line up with TRBD1. CDR3 length equals 15 residues. CDR1 and CDR2 (germline): MNHEY, SMNVEV (reference sequence). Germline trimming cut 5 bases from V and 4 bases from J; bases unmatched to any gene: 9. The CDR3 spells CASSQSGQGGYGYTF. DNA for the CDR3: TGTGCCAGCAGTCAGTCCGGACAGGGTGGCTATGGCTACACCTTC.

This clone has a handful of counts. V is TRBV19 and J is TRBJ2-5, with 9 bases fitting TRBD2. Germline assignment: CDR1 LNHDA and CDR2 SQIVND (reference sequence). The CDR3 has 16 amino acids. V shed 6 bases and J 1 base; nucleotides not matched to a gene: 9. CDR3 sequence reads: CASSRRASGIQETQYF. The CDR3 nucleotides are TGTGCCAGTAGCAGGCGGGCTAGCGGGATCCAAGAGACCCAGTACTTC.

The V gene is TRBV28, the J gene TRBJ2-5; TRBD2 is a possible D gene (5 bases). V lost 4 bases and J lost 0, with 12 bases in between. CDR1 and CDR2 (germline): MDHEN, SYDVKM. CDR3 length: 15 residues. The CDR3 DNA reads as TGTGCCAGCAGTTCCTCTCTCGGGAACCAAGAGACCCAGTACTTC. This encodes CASSSSLGNQETQYF.

This clone was counted a single time. DNA for the CDR3: TGTGCCAGCAGCTTCTACCATCGACAGGGAAGGGAGCAGTACTTC. Translated, it gives CASSFYHRQGREQYF. The V call is TRBV5-8, the J call TRBJ2-7; the match to TRBD1 covers 7 bases. Losses at the gene ends were 2 bases for V and 7 bases for J; bases not matched to a gene: 12. Germline CDR1 reads SGHTS; CDR2 reads YDEGEE. The CDR3 is 15 amino acids.

This chain joins TRBV19 and TRBJ2-7; 10 bases are shared with TRBD1. With 5 bases clipped from V and 2 bases from J, the junction kept 9 bases outside the gene matches. Germline V lookup: CDR1 LNHDA, CDR2 SQIVND (reference sequence). This CDR3 is 16 amino acids long. The CDR3 bases are TGTGCCAGTAGTCCGAAGGACAGGGGGGTTACCTACGAGCAGTACTTC. This translates into CASSPKDRGVTYEQYF.